Detailed here is one T cell receptor (beta chain). The ends lost 1 base at V and 0 bases at J; junction bases unmatched: 2. There are 15 residues in the CDR3. The germline V gene encodes CDR1 LGHNA and CDR2 YNFKEQ. The data originate from a study of blood T cell repertoires in COVID-19. Turning to the study itself: Samples representing acute and convalescent COVID-19 were sourced from the United States, Italy and Spain. T cells, B-cell-depleted T cells, or PBMCs supplied cDNA or gDNA.

As processed by the authors: Counts of nucleated cells, estimated from reference gene primer amplification, were obtained. Profiling relied on immunoSEQ multiplex PCR, and the TCRdb table lists in-frame clones only, not all of them. That table supplies the V and J calls and clone size; D and trimming were determined from the DNA. Among 150,000 or so clones listed, roughly 77% were seen once. Seattle researchers signed up patients amid active infection and tracked them longitudinally. The chain couples TRBV4-2 to TRBJ1-2; 7 positions match TRBD1. This clonotype originated in a woman in her 70s with COVID-19, enrolled during active disease. Sequencing was performed on peripheral blood. As DNA, the CDR3 is TGTGCCAGCAGCCAAGCTACAGGGGCTAACTATGGCTACACCTTC. Encoded protein: CASSQATGANYGYTF.